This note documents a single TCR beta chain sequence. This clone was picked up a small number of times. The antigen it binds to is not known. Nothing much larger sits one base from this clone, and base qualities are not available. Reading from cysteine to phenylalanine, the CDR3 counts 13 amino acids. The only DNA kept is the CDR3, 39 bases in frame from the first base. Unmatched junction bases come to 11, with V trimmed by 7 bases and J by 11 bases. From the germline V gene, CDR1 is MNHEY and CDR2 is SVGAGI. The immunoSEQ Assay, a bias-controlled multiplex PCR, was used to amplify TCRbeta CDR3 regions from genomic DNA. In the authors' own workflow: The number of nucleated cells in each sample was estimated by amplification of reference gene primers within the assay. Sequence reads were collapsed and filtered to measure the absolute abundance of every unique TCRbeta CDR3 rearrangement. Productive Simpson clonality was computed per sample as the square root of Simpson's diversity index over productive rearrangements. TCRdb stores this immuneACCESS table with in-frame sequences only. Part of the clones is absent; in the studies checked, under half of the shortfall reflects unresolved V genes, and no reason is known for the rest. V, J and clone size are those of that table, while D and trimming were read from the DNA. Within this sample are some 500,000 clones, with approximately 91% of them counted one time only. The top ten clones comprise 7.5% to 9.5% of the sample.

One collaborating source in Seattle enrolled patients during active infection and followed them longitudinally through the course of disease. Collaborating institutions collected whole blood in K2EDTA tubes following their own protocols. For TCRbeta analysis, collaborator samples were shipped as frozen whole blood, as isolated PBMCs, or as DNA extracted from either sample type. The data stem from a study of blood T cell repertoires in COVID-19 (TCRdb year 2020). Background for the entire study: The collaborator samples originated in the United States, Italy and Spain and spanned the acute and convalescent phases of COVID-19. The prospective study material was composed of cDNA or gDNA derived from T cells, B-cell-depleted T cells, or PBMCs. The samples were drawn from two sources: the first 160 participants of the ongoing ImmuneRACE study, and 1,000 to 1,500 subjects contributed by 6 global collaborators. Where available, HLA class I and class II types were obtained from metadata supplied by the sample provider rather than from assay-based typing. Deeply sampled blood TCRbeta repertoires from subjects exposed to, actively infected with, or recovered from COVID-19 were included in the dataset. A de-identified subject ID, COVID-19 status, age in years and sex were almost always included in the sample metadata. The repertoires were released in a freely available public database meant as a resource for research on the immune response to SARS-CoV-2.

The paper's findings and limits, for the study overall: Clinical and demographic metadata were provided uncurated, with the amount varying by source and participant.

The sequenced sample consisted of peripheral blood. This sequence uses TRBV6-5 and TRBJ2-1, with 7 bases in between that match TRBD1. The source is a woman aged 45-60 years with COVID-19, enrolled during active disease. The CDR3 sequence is CASTPTGDNKQFF. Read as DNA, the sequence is TGTGCCAGCACTCCCACAGGGGATAATAAGCAGTTCTTC.